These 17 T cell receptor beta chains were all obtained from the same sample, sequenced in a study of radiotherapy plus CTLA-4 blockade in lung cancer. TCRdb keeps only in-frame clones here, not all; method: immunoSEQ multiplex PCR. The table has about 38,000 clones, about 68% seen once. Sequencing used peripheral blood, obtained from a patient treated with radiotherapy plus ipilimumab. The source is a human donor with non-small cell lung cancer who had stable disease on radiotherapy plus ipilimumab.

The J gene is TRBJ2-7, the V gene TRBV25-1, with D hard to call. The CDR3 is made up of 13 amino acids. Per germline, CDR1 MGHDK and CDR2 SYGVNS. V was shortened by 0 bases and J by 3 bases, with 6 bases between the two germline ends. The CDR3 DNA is TGTGCCAGCAGTGAATATAAATTCTACGAGCAGTACTTC. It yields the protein CASSEYKFYEQYF.

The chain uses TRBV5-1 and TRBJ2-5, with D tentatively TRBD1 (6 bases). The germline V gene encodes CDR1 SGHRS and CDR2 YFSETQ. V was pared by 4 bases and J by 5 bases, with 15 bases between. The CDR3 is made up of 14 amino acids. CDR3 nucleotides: TGCGCCAGCAGCGACCCACAGGGTCCGGAGACCCAGTACTTC. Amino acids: CASSDPQGPETQYF.

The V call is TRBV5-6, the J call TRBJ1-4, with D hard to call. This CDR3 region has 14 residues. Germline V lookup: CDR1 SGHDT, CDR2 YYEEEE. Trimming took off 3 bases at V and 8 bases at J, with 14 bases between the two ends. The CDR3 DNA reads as TGTGCCAGCAGCTCTACACTTCTAGAGGAAAAACTGTTTTTT. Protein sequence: CASSSTLLEEKLFF.

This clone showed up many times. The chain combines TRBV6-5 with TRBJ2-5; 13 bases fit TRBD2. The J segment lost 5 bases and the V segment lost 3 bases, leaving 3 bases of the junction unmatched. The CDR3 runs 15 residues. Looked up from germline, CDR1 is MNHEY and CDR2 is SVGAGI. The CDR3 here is CASSYTSGGAETQYF. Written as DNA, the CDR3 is TGTGCCAGCAGTTATACTAGCGGGGGGGCGGAGACCCAGTACTTC.

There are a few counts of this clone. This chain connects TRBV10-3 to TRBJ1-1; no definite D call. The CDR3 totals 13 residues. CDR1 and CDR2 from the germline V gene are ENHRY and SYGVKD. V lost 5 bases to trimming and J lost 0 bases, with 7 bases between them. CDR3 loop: CAISTAMNTEAFF. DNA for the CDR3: TGTGCCATCAGTACAGCAATGAACACTGAAGCTTTCTTT.

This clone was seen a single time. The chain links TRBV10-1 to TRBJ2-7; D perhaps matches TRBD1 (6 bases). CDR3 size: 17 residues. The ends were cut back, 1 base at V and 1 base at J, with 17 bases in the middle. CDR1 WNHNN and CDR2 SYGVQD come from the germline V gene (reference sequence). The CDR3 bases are TGCGCCAGCAGTGAGTTAAGGGACACCAGGATTTCCTACGAGCAGTACGTC. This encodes CASSELRDTRISYEQYV.

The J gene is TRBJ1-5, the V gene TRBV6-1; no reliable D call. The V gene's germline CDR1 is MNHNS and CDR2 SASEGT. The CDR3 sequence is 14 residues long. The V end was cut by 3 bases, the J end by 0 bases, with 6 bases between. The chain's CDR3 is CASSEGYSNQPQHF. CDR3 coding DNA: TGTGCCAGCAGTGAGGGCTATAGCAATCAGCCCCAGCATTTT.

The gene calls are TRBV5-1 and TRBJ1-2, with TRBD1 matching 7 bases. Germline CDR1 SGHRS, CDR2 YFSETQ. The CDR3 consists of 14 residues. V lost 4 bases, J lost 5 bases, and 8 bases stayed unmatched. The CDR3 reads CASSPVQGPYGYTF. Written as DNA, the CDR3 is TGCGCCAGCAGCCCCGTACAGGGGCCGTATGGCTACACCTTC.

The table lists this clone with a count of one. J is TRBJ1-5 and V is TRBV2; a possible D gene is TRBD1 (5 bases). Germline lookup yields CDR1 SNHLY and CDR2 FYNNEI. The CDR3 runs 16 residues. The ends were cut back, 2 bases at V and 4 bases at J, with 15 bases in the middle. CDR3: CASSERASEGNQPQHF. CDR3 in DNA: TGTGCCAGCAGTGAACGGGCCAGTGAGGGGAATCAGCCCCAGCATTTT.

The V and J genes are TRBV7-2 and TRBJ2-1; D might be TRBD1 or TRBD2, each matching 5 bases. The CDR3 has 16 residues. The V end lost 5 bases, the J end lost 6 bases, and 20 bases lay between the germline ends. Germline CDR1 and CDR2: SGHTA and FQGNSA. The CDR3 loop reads CASSPRRILGGNEQFF. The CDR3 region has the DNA TGTGCCAGCAGCCCTCGAAGGATTCTTGGGGGCAATGAGCAGTTCTTC.

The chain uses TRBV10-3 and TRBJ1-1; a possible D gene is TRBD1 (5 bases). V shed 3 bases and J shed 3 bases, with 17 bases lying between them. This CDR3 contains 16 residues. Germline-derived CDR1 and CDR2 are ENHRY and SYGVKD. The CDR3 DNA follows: TGTGCCATCAGTGAAGCCCGGGGGGGGTCGTACACTGAAGCTTTCTTT. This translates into CAISEARGGSYTEAFF.

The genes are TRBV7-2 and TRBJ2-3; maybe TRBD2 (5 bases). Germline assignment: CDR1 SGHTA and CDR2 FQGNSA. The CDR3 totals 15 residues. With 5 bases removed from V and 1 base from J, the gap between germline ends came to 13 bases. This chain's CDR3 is CASSPYSGGTDTQYF. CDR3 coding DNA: TGTGCCAGCAGCCCGTACAGCGGTGGCACAGATACGCAGTATTTT.

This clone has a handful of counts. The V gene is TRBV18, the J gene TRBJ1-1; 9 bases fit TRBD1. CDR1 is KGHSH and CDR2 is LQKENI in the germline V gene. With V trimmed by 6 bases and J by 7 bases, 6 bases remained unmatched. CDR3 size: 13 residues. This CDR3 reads CASSYRGRDEAFF. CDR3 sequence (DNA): TGTGCCAGCTCCTACAGGGGGCGTGATGAAGCTTTCTTT.

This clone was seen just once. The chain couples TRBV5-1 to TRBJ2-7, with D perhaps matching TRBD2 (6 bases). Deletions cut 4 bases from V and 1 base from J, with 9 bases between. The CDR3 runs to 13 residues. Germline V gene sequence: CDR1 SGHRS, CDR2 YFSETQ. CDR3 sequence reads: CASSPAGSYEQYF. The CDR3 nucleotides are TGCGCCAGCAGCCCGGCGGGGTCCTACGAGCAGTACTTC.

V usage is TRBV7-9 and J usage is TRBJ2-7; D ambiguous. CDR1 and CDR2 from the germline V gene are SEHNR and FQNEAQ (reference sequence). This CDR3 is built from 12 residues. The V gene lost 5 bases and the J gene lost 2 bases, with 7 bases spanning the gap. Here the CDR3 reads CASSPSTYEQYF. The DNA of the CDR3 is TGTGCCAGCAGCCCCTCTACCTACGAGCAGTACTTC.

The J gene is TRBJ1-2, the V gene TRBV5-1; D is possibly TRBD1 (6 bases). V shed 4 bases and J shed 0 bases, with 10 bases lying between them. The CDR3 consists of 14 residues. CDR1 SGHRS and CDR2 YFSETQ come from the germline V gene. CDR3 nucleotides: TGCGCCAGCAGCCCAACAGGGACTAACTATGGCTACACCTTC. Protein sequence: CASSPTGTNYGYTF. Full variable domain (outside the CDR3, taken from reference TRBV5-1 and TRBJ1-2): KAGVTQTPRYLIKTRGQQVTLSCSPISGHRSVSWYQQTPGQGLQFLFEYFSETQRNKGNFPGRFSGRQFSNSRSEMNVSTLELGDSALYLCASSPTGTNYGYTFGSGTRLTVV.

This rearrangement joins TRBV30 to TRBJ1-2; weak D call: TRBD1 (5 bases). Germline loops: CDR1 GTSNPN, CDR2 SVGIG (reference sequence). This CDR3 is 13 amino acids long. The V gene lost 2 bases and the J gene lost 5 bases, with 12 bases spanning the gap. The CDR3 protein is CAWSSAGPYGYTF. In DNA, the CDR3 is TGTGCCTGGAGTTCCGCAGGGCCTTATGGCTACACCTTC.